This TCR beta chain derives from a study of CD8 T cells in Susac syndrome. Reverse transcription used roughly 0.45 to 1 ug RNA and random hexamers. TCRdb re-analysed the immunoSEQ multiplex PCR reads in MiXCR, keeping a single row per CDR3 protein. The data contain 250,000 to 300,000 distinct CDR3 sequences, approximately 85% of them singletons. This clonotype was seen only a few times. The CDR3 consists of 15 residues. Unmatched junction bases numbered 8, after V lost 4 bases and J lost 5 bases. Germline V gives CDR1 SGDLS, CDR2 YYNGEE. Negative isolation yielded CD8+ and CD4+ T cells; FACS enriched TEMRA cells.

This sequence joins TRBV9 and TRBJ1-4; 7 bases line up with TRBD1. The clonotype comes from a human donor with multiple sclerosis. Source material: CD8+ T cells from PBMCs. The chain's CDR3 is CASSRYRGENEKLFF. The CDR3 bases are TGTGCCAGCAGCAGATACAGGGGAGAAAATGAAAAACTGTTTTTT.